This T cell receptor beta chain appears in the sequencing data of a study of neurological immune-mediated disorders (dated by TCRdb to the late 2010s). At the level of the whole study: Peripheral blood TCR-beta repertoires from HTLV-I-associated myelopathy (HAM/TSP) patients, multiple sclerosis patients and healthy controls were compared by UMI-based sequencing. The roughly 110 TCR-beta libraries included longitudinal samples, technical triplicates and paired sorted CD4+ and CD8+ T-cell subsets alongside PBMC samples. Of the roughly 68 subjects in the cohort, about 14 were HAM/TSP patients, about 35 were multiple sclerosis patients, and 20 were healthy controls. Longitudinal HAM/TSP and healthy donors had 3 time-points each (about 3-45 month intervals). Overall study outcomes, separate from this receptor: No identical CDR3 amino acid sequences were found to be shared among expanded clones across subjects, suggesting that TCR-beta repertoires were private in all groups. The highest TCR clonal expansion was observed in HAM/TSP patients, whereas the lowest was observed in MS patients, even when compared with healthy controls.

CDR1 and CDR2 were assigned from the germline V gene as MGHDK and SYGVNS. Counted from cysteine to phenylalanine, this CDR3 has 11 amino acids. Only the CDR3 part of the read is kept: 33 bases, read in frame from the first base. A distance of 14 bases separates the germline ends of V and J, which lose 8 bases and 13 bases respectively. The intended sense of this specimen's time point label: longitudinal time-point 3. The healthy controls were volunteers from a blood bank in Maryland, USA. Unsorted PBMC libraries were generated from 2 million PBMCs stored in RNAlater at -80 °C until RNA extraction. Peripheral blood was subjected to Ficoll-Hypaque density gradient centrifugation to isolate PBMCs, which were then cryopreserved in liquid nitrogen. This clonotype appeared many times. What this receptor recognizes is not known. Base qualities are not provided; no much larger clone lies one nucleotide away.

cDNA synthesis used template-switch 5'RACE with a primer carrying a 10-nucleotide random unique molecular identifier tagging each TCR transcript. Each sequencing run produced over 180 million TCR-beta sequences covering 15-18 subjects. The RNeasy kit was used to extract total RNA. The KAPA Real-time Library Amplification kit was used to amplify TCR-beta VDJ regions with primers targeting the TCR constant region and the 5'RACE anchor. A first PCR added sample indexes and Illumina adaptors, after which a second PCR increased the library yield. After Ampure bead purification, the roughly 650 bp TCR product was size-selected on a 2% E-gel SizeSelection system. Library quality was checked on a Bioanalyzer, concentration was measured with Qubit, and libraries were quantified with the Kapa Library Quantification kit before pooling. Paired-end 2 x 150 bp sequencing of the libraries was performed on an Illumina HiSeq 2500. To increase sequence diversity, roughly 24-32% phiX was spiked into each library pool. In the authors' own workflow: The UMI-based MiGEC pipeline processed quality-filtered reads and removed over 90% of raw TCR sequences during error correction. VDJ genes were aligned to IMGT germline references, and clonotypes were defined by unique CDR3 amino acid sequence plus V-J genes. Clonal expansion, Shannon diversity and CDR3 relatedness (CalcPairwiseDistances, ClusterSamples) were evaluated with VDJtools, and phylogenetic trees were built with CLCbio workbench. Using coefficient-of-variation modelling across technical triplicates, the study counted a clone as expanded if it had at least 8 unique UMIs. TCRdb's own reprocessing of the public reads used fastp at Q25 and MiXCR and kept productive beta chains. When rows share a CDR3 protein, they turn into one entry using the most common DNA and genes. The V and J calls reflect TCRdb's pipeline rather than the authors' work. For this sample there are roughly 53,000 distinct CDR3 sequences; roughly 8% appear just once. The top ten clonotypes cover 1.9% of the sample.

The sequenced material came from PBMCs. This receptor was identified in a woman aged 40 to 50 in good health. Here the chain combines TRBV25-1 and TRBJ2-2; the D gene remains uncertain. For the CDR3, the sequence is CASEESLGLFF. The sequenced DNA: TGTGCCAGCGAAGAAAGCCTCGGGCTGTTTTTT.